This TCR beta chain was documented in a study of vaccination effects on CD4 cells after COVID-19 (dated 2022 in TCRdb). Study-level background: Post-vaccine samples across the study were collected a median of 72 days after the second dose, with a range of 14 to 241. In both COVID-19 convalescent patients and infection-naive vaccine recipients, the study compared SARS-CoV-2 spike-specific CD4+ TCR repertoires from before mRNA vaccination with those from after it. Cultures from other donors in the study were sequenced with the Oncomine TCR Beta short-read assay on an Illumina iSeq 100. The full study included some 10 COVID-19 convalescent patients and a handful of SARS-CoV-2-naive healthy vaccine recipients. On the study overall, not on this receptor specifically: The study was limited by a small number of convalescent patients, and early post-infection timepoints were lacking. At late post-vaccination timepoints, both infection-induced and vaccine-induced clones showed marked clonal contraction, consistent with waning T cell responses. In healthy vaccine recipients, vaccine-induced clones were almost all SARS-CoV-2 mono-reactive, with only 1 of 255 being cross-reactive with common cold coronaviruses.

A note on this clone: Its target antigen remains unknown. Base qualities were left out, and no much larger clone turns up one base away.

From the cysteine through the phenylalanine, the CDR3 covers 13 amino acids. The DNA shown is the 39-base CDR3, in frame from base 1. Based on the germline V gene (reference sequence), the CDR1 and CDR2 sequences are WNHNN and SYGVQD. V is clipped by 2 bases and J by 3 bases, and the sequence between their germline boundaries is 7 bases long. Libraries were built with the immunoSEQ multiplex PCR assay. DNA from the CD4+ T cells that had been cultured and isolated underwent TCR beta CDR3 sequencing. For the original study's pipeline: Non-productive TCR sequences were discarded, and reads were trimmed to the CDR3 region, with only CDR3s of 7 or more amino acids retained. Antigen-specific clonotypes were identified with the MANAFEST web app by comparing expansion in peptide wells against reference cultures. To count as positive, a clone had to show expansion at FDR<0.05 compared with the reference and with all other wells, an odds ratio above 5, and a frequency above 0.1% in two replicate wells. Clonotypes significantly expanded in SARS-CoV-2 spike wells and in at least one common cold coronavirus spike condition were defined as cross-reactive. Levenshtein distance calculated with the stringdist R package was used to assess CDR3 similarity, and unrooted trees were constructed with ape in R 3.6.1. Drawn from immuneACCESS, this table holds only the in-frame rearrangements with V and J called that TCRdb kept. Clones are partly lost; checked studies trace under half to an unresolved V gene and leave the rest unexplained. V and J calls and clone size come straight from that table; D and trimming were deduced from the DNA. A total of tens of thousands of clones appear in this sample, around 69% of them only once. The ten biggest clones cover roughly 1.4% of the sample.

In the ViraFEST assay, PBMC were stimulated with viral peptide pools, and antigen-specific CD4+ T cell clonotypes were then identified by expansion using TCR sequencing. After around eleven days of culture, CD4+ T cells were isolated with the EasySep CD4+ T cell isolation kit. Each participant got two doses of an mRNA SARS-CoV-2 vaccine, either BNT162b2 or mRNA-1273. The absence of prior SARS-CoV-2 infection in healthy vaccine recipients was confirmed by negative nucleocapsid antibodies before and after vaccination. Approximately 2 million PBMC per well were cultured in IMDM with roughly 5% human AB serum, 9 to 10 IU/ml IL-2 and gentamicin, plus 10 ug/ml peptides. Half of the culture medium was replaced with fresh IL-2-containing medium on days 3 and 7. Unless noted otherwise, every peptide stimulation condition was grown in triplicate wells. Using Ficoll-Paque Plus gradient centrifugation, PBMC were separated from whole blood and then either used fresh or cryopreserved at -140C. The overlapping peptide pools covered the spike proteins of SARS-CoV-2 and of the common cold coronaviruses HCoV-NL63, HCoV-OC43 and HCoV-229E. The QIAamp micro DNA kit was used to extract genomic DNA from the cultured CD4+ T cells.

In this chain, TRBV10-1 is recombined with TRBJ2-5; TRBD1 is possibly the D segment (6 matching bases). The origin of this receptor is a human donor who received a COVID-19 vaccine. This sample comprised CD4+ T cells from PBMCs cultured with HCoV-229E spike peptides, obtained after COVID-19 vaccination. The label giving this sample's cell subset or site can be read as: HCoV-229E spike overlapping peptide pool stimulation. The CDR3 reads as follows: CASSEAGEETQYF. The base sequence is TGCGCCAGCAGTGAGGCAGGGGAAGAGACCCAGTACTTC.